Shown below are 9 T cell receptor beta chains from a single sample sequenced in a study of cytomegalovirus exposure and HLA in healthy donors. PCR was performed using 60 Vbeta and 13 Jbeta primers. Sequencing used immunoSEQ multiplex PCR; TCRdb keeps in-frame clones, though not all of them. The table records roughly 130,000 clones, almost 80% of them present only once. Sequencing was carried out using PBMCs. These receptors all come from a man aged 18-30 years in good health and CMV-seronegative.

The J gene is TRBJ2-5, the V gene TRBV6-1, with 12 bases aligning to TRBD1. The germline V gene encodes CDR1 MNHNS and CDR2 SASEGT. The CDR3 spans 16 residues. With V trimmed by 4 bases and J by 3 bases, 6 bases remained unmatched. The chain's CDR3 is CASSGRGTGGKETQYF. The CDR3 bases are TGTGCCAGCAGTGGGAGAGGGACAGGGGGCAAAGAGACCCAGTACTTC.

The CDR3 sequence: CASSLDSSFYGYTF. In DNA, the CDR3 is TGTGCCAGCAGCCTCGACAGTTCCTTCTATGGCTACACCTTC. This rearrangement joins TRBV7-3 to TRBJ1-2, with D perhaps TRBD1 (5 bases). Trimming took off 5 bases at V and 4 bases at J, with 14 bases between the two ends. The CDR3 contains 14 residues. In germline, CDR1 is SGHTA, CDR2 FQGTGA.

The chain combines TRBV4-3 with TRBJ1-1; D gene ambiguous. The CDR3 spans 14 residues. V lost 4 bases and J 4 bases, leaving 13 bases between the germline ends. Germline V lookup: CDR1 LGHNA, CDR2 YSLEER. In nucleotides, the CDR3 is TGCGCCAGCAGCCTAGAAACCATCGGCACTGAAGCTTTCTTT. This translates into CASSLETIGTEAFF.

This clone was detected only once. The chain is built from TRBV7-9 and TRBJ2-5, with 7 bases identical to TRBD1. The CDR3 has 13 amino acids. The V and J ends lost 5 bases and 2 bases, in that order; junction bases with no gene match: 2. CDR1 and CDR2 from the germline V gene are SEHNR and FQNEAQ (reference sequence). For the CDR3, the DNA is TGTGCCAGCAGCCGGACAGGACAAGAGACCCAGTACTTC. This codes for CASSRTGQETQYF.

In this sample, this clone turned up once. This chain connects TRBV5-1 to TRBJ1-5; D is perhaps TRBD1 (5 bases). CDR1 and CDR2 from the germline V gene are SGHRS and YFSETQ. V was clipped by 2 bases and J by 6 bases, with 12 bases between them. This CDR3 has 14 residues. The CDR3 DNA follows: TGCGCCAGCAGCTTTGTTCCAGGGCGTCAGCCCCAGCATTTT. It codes for CASSFVPGRQPQHF.

V usage is TRBV5-8 and J usage is TRBJ1-5; a possible D gene is TRBD1 (5 bases). Trimming took off 4 bases at V and 0 bases at J, with 17 bases between the two ends. Germline CDR1 is SGHTS and CDR2 is YDEGEE. The CDR3 has 17 amino acids. The CDR3 spells CASSDVRVNSSNQPQHF. The CDR3 bases are TGTGCCAGCAGCGACGTCAGGGTCAACTCTAGCAATCAGCCCCAGCATTTT.

This clone was observed a single time. This rearrangement joins TRBV15 to TRBJ2-7, with 12 nucleotides matching TRBD1. CDR1 and CDR2 (germline): LNHNV, YYDKDF (reference sequence). This CDR3 spans 16 amino acids. With V trimmed by 0 bases and J by 7 bases, 7 bases remained unmatched. The CDR3 DNA reads as TGTGCCACCAGCAGAGAAGCGGGACAGGGGGCTTTTGAGCAGTACTTC. Its protein product is CATSREAGQGAFEQYF.

Note on this clone: This same CDR3 is encoded by further DNA sequences in the sample. This chain uses TRBV15 with TRBJ2-1; D remains ambiguous. The V gene lost 6 bases and the J gene lost 6 bases, with 12 bases spanning the gap. CDR1 LNHNV and CDR2 YYDKDF come from the germline V gene (reference sequence). This CDR3 contains 13 residues. The CDR3: CATRAPGSNEQFF. CDR3 DNA sequence: TGTGCCACCAGGGCCCCGGGTTCCAATGAGCAGTTCTTC.

This clone was seen only a few times. V gene TRBV10-3 combines with J gene TRBJ1-1; D gene unclear. The ends were cut back, 8 bases at V and 5 bases at J, with 9 bases in the middle. Germline V gene lookup returns CDR1 ENHRY and CDR2 SYGVKD. CDR3 size: 11 residues. The CDR3 DNA follows: TGTGCCATCCGGTCTACGACTGAAGCTTTCTTT. Translated, it gives CAIRSTTEAFF.